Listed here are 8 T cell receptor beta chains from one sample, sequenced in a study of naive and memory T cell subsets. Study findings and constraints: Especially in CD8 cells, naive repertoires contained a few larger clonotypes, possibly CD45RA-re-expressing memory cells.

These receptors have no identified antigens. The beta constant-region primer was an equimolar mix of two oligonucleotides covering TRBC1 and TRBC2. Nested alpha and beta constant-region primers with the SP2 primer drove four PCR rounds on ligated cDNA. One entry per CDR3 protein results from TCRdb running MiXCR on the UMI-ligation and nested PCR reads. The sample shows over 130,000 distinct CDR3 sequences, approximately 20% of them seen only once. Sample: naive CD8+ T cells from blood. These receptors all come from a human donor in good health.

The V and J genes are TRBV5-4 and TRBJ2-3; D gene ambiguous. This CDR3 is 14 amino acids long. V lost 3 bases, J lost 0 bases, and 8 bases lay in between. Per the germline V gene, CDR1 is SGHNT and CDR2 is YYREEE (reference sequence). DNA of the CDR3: TGTGCCAGCAGCTCCATCCTTAGCACAGATACGCAGTATTTT. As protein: CASSSILSTDTQYF.

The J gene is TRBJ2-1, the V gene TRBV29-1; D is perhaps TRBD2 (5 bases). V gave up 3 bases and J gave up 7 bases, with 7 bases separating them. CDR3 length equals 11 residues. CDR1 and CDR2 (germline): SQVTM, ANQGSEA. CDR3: CSVDGVNEQFF. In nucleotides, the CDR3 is TGCAGCGTTGACGGGGTTAATGAGCAGTTCTTC.

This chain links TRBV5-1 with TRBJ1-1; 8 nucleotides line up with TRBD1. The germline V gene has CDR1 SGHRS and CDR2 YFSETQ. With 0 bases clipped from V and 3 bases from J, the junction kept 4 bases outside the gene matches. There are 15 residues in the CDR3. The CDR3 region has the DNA TGCGCCAGCAGCTTGGCAGGGGGCTCGTACACTGAAGCTTTCTTT. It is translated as CASSLAGGSYTEAFF.

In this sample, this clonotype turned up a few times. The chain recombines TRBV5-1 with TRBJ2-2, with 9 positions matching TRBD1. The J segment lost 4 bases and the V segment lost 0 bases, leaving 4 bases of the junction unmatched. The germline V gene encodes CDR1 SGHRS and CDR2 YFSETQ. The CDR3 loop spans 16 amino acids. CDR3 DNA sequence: TGCGCCAGCAGCTTGGATGGGGACAGGGTCACCGGGGAGCTGTTTTTT. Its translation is CASSLDGDRVTGELFF.

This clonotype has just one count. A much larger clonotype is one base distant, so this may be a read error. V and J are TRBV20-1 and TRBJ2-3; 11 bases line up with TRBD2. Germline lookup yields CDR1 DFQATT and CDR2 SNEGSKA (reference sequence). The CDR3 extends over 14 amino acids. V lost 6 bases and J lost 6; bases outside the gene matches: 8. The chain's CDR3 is CSATLLAGVDTQYF. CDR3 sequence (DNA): TGCAGTGCCACGTTACTAGCGGGAGTTGATACGCAGTATTTT.

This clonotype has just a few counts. DNA of the CDR3: TGTGCCAGCAGTTTCCTGAATGAGCAGTTCTTC. As protein: CASSFLNEQFF. J is TRBJ2-1 and V is TRBV6-2 or TRBV6-3; D unresolved. Per germline, CDR1 MNHEY and CDR2 SVGEGT. CDR3 length: 11 amino acids. Trimming took off 4 bases at V and 7 bases at J, with 5 bases between the two ends.

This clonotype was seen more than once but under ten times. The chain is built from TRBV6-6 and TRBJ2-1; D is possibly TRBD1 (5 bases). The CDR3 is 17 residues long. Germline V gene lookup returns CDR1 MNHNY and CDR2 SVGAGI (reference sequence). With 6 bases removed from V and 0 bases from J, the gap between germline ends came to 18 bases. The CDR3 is CASSQVNRPSSYNEQFF. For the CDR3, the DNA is TGTGCCAGCAGCCAAGTCAACAGGCCGAGCTCCTACAATGAGCAGTTCTTC.

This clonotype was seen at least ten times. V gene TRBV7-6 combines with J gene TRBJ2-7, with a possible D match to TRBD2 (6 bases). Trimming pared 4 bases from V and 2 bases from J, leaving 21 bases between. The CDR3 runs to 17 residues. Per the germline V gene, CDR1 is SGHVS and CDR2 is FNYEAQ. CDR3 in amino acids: CASSSYIAAGPTYEQYF. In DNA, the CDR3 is TGTGCCAGCAGCTCGTATATAGCGGCAGGGCCGACCTACGAGCAGTACTTC.